Below are 10 T cell receptor beta chains sequenced from a single sample in a study of blood T cell repertoires in COVID-19. Measured with immunoSEQ multiplex PCR; TCRdb has only the in-frame clones, and not every one. The sample lists some 150,000 clones, more than 70% occurring once. Sequenced: peripheral blood. The receptors here all came from a man between 60 and 75 years old with acute or convalescent COVID-19.

This chain joins TRBV6-5 and TRBJ2-7, with D tentatively TRBD1 (6 bases). The V end lost 2 bases, the J end lost 2 bases, and 13 bases lay between the germline ends. The CDR3 consists of 15 residues. Germline assignment: CDR1 MNHEY and CDR2 SVGAGI. The CDR3 DNA sequence: TGTGCCAGCAGTTACCAGGGGACCCCTACCTACGAGCAGTACTTC. Translated: CASSYQGTPTYEQYF.

CDR3 protein: CASSPSRQVNQPQHF. The CDR3 region has the DNA TGTGCCAGCTCACCTTCTAGACAGGTTAATCAGCCCCAGCATTTT. The rearrangement links TRBV18 to TRBJ1-5, with D maybe TRBD1 (6 bases). V lost 3 bases and J 4 bases, leaving 13 bases between the germline ends. Germline CDR1 is KGHSH and CDR2 is LQKENI. The CDR3 runs 15 residues.

The chain uses TRBV7-3 and TRBJ2-7; 7 bases map to TRBD2. This CDR3 has 14 residues. Per the germline V gene, CDR1 is SGHTA and CDR2 is FQGTGA. The V and J ends lost 2 bases and 4 bases, in that order; junction bases with no gene match: 5. The CDR3 spells CASSLWEGPYEQYF. CDR3 in DNA: TGTGCCAGCAGCTTATGGGAGGGGCCGTACGAGCAGTACTTC.

This rearrangement joins TRBV6-5 to TRBJ1-1, with D possibly matching TRBD1 (5 bases). Trimming took 5 bases from V and 5 from J, leaving 18 bases between them. The V gene's germline CDR1 is MNHEY and CDR2 SVGAGI. The CDR3 runs to 15 residues. As DNA, the CDR3 is TGTGCCAGCAGTCAGGGACTAAACGAGGGAACTGAAGCTTTCTTT. Its protein product is CASSQGLNEGTEAFF.

The J gene is TRBJ2-6, the V gene TRBV5-6, with D unresolved. The germline CDR1 and CDR2 sequences are SGHDT and YYEEEE. The CDR3 is made up of 16 amino acids. V was clipped by 4 bases and J by 0 bases, with 11 bases between them. CDR3 nucleotides: TGTGCCAGCAGCAAGTCCATAGACTCTGGGGCCAACGTCCTGACTTTC. Translated, it gives CASSKSIDSGANVLTF.

J is TRBJ1-2 and V is TRBV18; D remains ambiguous. Per the germline V gene, CDR1 is KGHSH and CDR2 is LQKENI. CDR3 length: 13 residues. The germline V and J ends were trimmed by 6 bases and 8 bases, with 16 bases remaining between them. CDR3 nucleotide sequence: TGTGCCAGCTCTCCATCGATGAATCGGGGCTACACCTTC. Translation: CASSPSMNRGYTF.

This chain links TRBV18 with TRBJ1-1; D is unclear. The CDR3 is 16 amino acids. Germline-derived CDR1 and CDR2 are KGHSH and LQKENI. V lost 5 bases, J lost 1 base, and 17 bases lay in between. The DNA for the CDR3 is TGTGCCAGCTCATCCTCGGGCACTAGAGGGAACACTGAAGCTTTCTTT. Translation gives CASSSSGTRGNTEAFF.

The chain joins TRBV11-3 to TRBJ1-1; D call uncertain. Germline-derived CDR1 and CDR2 are SGHNT and YENEEA. This CDR3 comprises 13 residues. Trimming shortened V by 3 bases and J by 1 base, and 6 bases separated the two germline ends. In DNA form, the CDR3 reads TGTGCCAGCAGCTTCCAGAAGAACACTGAAGCTTTCTTT. Encoded protein: CASSFQKNTEAFF. The full variable domain, in which reference TRBV11-3 and TRBJ1-1 provide the parts outside the CDR3, is EAGVVQSPRYKIIEKKQPVAFWCNPISGHNTLYWYLQNLGQGPELLIRYENEEAVDDSQLPKDRFSAERLKGVDSTLKIQPAELGDSAVYLCASSFQKNTEAFFGQGTRLTVV.

This clone appeared a few times. The V call is TRBV18, the J call TRBJ2-1, with 9 bases that match TRBD1. V lost 6 bases and J lost 9; bases outside the gene matches: 15. CDR1 KGHSH and CDR2 LQKENI come from the germline V gene. The CDR3 contains 16 residues. CDR3 sequence (DNA): TGTGCCAGCTCGCCCCCGGGACAGGGAATAGATGGTGAGCAGTTCTTC. Protein sequence: CASSPPGQGIDGEQFF.

V gene TRBV7-9 combines with J gene TRBJ2-1, with D hard to call. This CDR3 comprises 18 residues. Per the germline V gene, CDR1 is SEHNR and CDR2 is FQNEAQ (reference sequence). The V gene lost 0 bases and the J gene lost 4 bases, with 19 bases spanning the gap. CDR3 sequence (DNA): TGTGCCAGCAGCTTAGCGCATTCCCGAGACACTTCTTACAATGAGCAGTTCTTC. Amino acid sequence: CASSLAHSRDTSYNEQFF.